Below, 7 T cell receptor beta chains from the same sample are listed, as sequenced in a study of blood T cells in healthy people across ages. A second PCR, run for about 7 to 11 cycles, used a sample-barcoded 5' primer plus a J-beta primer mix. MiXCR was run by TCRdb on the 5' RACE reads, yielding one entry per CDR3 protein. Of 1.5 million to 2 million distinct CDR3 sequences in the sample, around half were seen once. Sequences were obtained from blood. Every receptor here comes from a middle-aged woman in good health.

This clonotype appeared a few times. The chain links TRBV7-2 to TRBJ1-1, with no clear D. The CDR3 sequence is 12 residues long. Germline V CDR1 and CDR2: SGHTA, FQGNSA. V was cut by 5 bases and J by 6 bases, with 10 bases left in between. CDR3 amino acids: CASSTRTAEAFF. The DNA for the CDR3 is TGTGCCAGCAGCACCCGGACGGCTGAAGCTTTCTTT. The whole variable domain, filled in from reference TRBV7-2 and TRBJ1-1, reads GAGVSQSPSNKVTEKGKDVELRCDPISGHTALYWYRQSLGQGLEFLIYFQGNSAPDKSGLPSDRFSAERTGGSVSTLTIQRTQQEDSAVYLCASSTRTAEAFFGQGTRLTVV.

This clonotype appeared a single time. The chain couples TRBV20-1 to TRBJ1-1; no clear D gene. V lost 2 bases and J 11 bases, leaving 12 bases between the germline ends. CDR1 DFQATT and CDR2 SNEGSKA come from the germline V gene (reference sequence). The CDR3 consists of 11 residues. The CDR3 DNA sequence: TGCAGTGCTAGAAATTTGAGAGACGCTTTCTTT. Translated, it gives CSARNLRDAFF.

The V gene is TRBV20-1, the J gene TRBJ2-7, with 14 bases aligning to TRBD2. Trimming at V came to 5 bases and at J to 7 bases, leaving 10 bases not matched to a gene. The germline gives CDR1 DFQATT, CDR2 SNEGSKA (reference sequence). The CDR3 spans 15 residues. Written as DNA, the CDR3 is TGCAGTGCTGGACTAGCGGGGGGTACCTACAATGAGCAGTACTTC. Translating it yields CSAGLAGGTYNEQYF.

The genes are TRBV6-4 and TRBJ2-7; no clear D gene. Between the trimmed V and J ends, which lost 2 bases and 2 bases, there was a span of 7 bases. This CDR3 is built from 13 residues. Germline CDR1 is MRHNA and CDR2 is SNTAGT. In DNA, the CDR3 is TGTGCCAGCAGTGACAAAGGGACCTACGAGCAGTACTTC. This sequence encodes CASSDKGTYEQYF.

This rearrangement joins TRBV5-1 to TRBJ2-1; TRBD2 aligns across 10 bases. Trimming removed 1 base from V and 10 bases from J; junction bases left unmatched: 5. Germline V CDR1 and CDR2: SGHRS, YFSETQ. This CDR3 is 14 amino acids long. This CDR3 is CASSLISGGSEQFF. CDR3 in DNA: TGCGCCAGCAGCTTGATTAGCGGGGGGTCCGAGCAGTTCTTC.

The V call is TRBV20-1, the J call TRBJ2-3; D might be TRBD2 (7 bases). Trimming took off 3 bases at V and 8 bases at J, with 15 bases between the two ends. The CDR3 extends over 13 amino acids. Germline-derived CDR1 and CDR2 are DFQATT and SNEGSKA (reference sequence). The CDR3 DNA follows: TGCAGTGCTAGCGTGGAGGGGGGGGCTACGCAGTATTTT. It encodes CSASVEGGATQYF.

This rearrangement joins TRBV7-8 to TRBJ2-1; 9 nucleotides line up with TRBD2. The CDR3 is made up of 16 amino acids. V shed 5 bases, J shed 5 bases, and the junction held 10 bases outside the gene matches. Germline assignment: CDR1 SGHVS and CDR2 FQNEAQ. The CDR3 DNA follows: TGTGCCAGCAGCCCGTACGCGGGGGGGCCGAACAATGAGCAGTTCTTC. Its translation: CASSPYAGGPNNEQFF.